This T cell receptor beta chain was profiled in a study of T cell repertoires in cytomegalovirus infection. General study points: There were HLA-C-restricted CMV-specific TCR beta clonotypes dominating the ex vivo response.

This clonotype was counted many times. Its antigen is not known. The CDR3 has 18 amino acids. Germline loops: CDR1 MNHNS, CDR2 SASEGT. The V end lost 0 bases, the J end lost 0 bases, and 15 bases lay between the germline ends. TCRdb fed the reads into MiXCR, producing one record per CDR3 protein. The sample yields approximately 300,000 distinct CDR3 sequences, more than 20% seen once. The V and J genes are TRBV6-1 and TRBJ1-5, with no clear D. The material was cultured PBMCs, obtained from culture after CMV antigen stimulation. The receptor was isolated from a human donor in good health (CMV status not recorded). Some clones in this sample may be carry-over from other donors' samples. As DNA, the CDR3 is TGTGCCAGCAGTGAAGCACCCCCAGGATATAATAGCAATCAGCCCCAGCATTTT. Amino acid sequence: CASSEAPPGYNSNQPQHF.